These 17 T cell receptor beta chains originate from one sample sequenced in a study of cytomegalovirus exposure and HLA in healthy donors. The table came from immunoSEQ multiplex PCR; TCRdb's copy has only in-frame clones and leaves some out. In the table there are roughly 150,000 clones, about nine tenths of which are singletons. Sequencing used PBMCs. Receptors were obtained from a woman between 18 and 29 years old in good health and CMV-seropositive.

The CDR3 sequence is CAITSGSSYNEQFF. Written as DNA, the CDR3 is TGTGCCATAACTAGCGGGAGCTCCTACAATGAGCAGTTCTTC. The rearrangement links TRBV2 to TRBJ2-1; TRBD2 matches 11 bases. V gave up 10 bases and J gave up 0 bases; unmatched junction bases: 2. The CDR3 loop spans 14 amino acids. CDR1 is SNHLY and CDR2 is FYNNEI in the germline V gene.

The CDR3 nucleotides read TGTGCCAGCAGCCAAGAAACGAGCGTTGGGAACACCGGGGAGCTGTTTTTT. Amino acids: CASSQETSVGNTGELFF. This sequence joins TRBV4-2 and TRBJ2-2, with D unclear. The V end lost 0 bases, the J end lost 1 base, and 12 bases lay between the germline ends. The germline V gene encodes CDR1 LGHNA and CDR2 YNFKEQ. The CDR3 sequence is 17 residues long.

V and J are TRBV6-1 and TRBJ2-5; 7 nucleotides agree with TRBD2. In germline, CDR1 is MNHNS, CDR2 SASEGT. This CDR3 has 15 amino acids. Unmatched junction bases numbered 8, after V lost 2 bases and J lost 5 bases. As DNA, the CDR3 is TGTGCCAGCAGTGAAATAAGCCTAGCGGAGGAGACCCAGTACTTC. Its protein product is CASSEISLAEETQYF.

The chain carries TRBV12-2 and TRBJ2-6; the table gives TRBD1 as D, unverified against the DNA. TRBV12-2 is tagged as a pseudogene. This CDR3 has 15 amino acids. CDR3 nucleotides: TGTGCAAGTCGCCCAGACAGGGGTGGGGCCAACGTCCTGACTTTC. Its translation: CASRPDRGGANVLTF.

The chain combines TRBV7-2 with TRBJ2-5, with 9 bases matching TRBD2. With V trimmed by 1 base and J by 5 bases, 8 bases remained unmatched. This CDR3 spans 16 amino acids. In germline, CDR1 is SGHTA, CDR2 FQGNSA. The CDR3 is CASSLVGAGGGETQYF. Here the CDR3 DNA reads TGTGCCAGCAGCTTAGTTGGGGCGGGAGGGGGCGAGACCCAGTACTTC.

V usage is TRBV10-3 and J usage is TRBJ1-4, with 8 positions matching TRBD1. Trimming took 3 bases from V and 1 from J; bases not matched to a gene: 7. Germline CDR1 is ENHRY and CDR2 is SYGVKD. The CDR3 runs 17 residues. Here the CDR3 reads CAISDGGRGRTNEKLFF. In nucleotides, the CDR3 is TGTGCCATCAGTGACGGGGGCAGGGGGCGAACTAATGAAAAACTGTTTTTT.

The chain links TRBV5-1 to TRBJ2-5, with TRBD2 matching 13 bases. CDR3 length: 16 residues. Looked up from germline, CDR1 is SGHRS and CDR2 is YFSETQ. V dropped 1 base and J dropped 5; count of bases not matched to a gene: 5. The CDR3 coding sequence is TGCGCCAGCAGCTTGAGGACTAGCGGGAGTGGGGAGACCCAGTACTTC. Translating it yields CASSLRTSGSGETQYF.

The rearrangement links TRBV11-3 to TRBJ1-4, with D perhaps matching TRBD1 (5 bases). CDR1 and CDR2 from the germline V gene are SGHNT and YENEEA. The V and J ends lost 4 bases and 7 bases respectively, with 7 bases between them. There are 12 residues in the CDR3. The CDR3 loop reads CASSSRAEKLFF. The CDR3 nucleotides are TGTGCCAGCAGCTCCAGGGCTGAAAAACTGTTTTTT.

This chain joins TRBV29-1 and TRBJ1-5; TRBD1 matches at 8 bases. V shed 0 bases, J shed 14 bases, and the junction held 9 bases outside the gene matches. Germline V lookup: CDR1 SQVTM, CDR2 ANQGSEA. CDR3 length: 13 residues. CDR3 sequence (DNA): TGCAGCGTTGAAGACGCTTACAGGGGGAAGGAGCATTTT. Translated, it gives CSVEDAYRGKEHF.

V gene TRBV5-5 combines with J gene TRBJ2-5; D gene ambiguous. CDR3 length equals 15 residues. V was clipped by 4 bases and J by 5 bases, with 18 bases between them. Germline CDR1 is SGHKS and CDR2 is YYEKEE (reference sequence). The CDR3 nucleotides read TGTGCCAGCAGCCTCAGAGGAGCGCCCCAGGAGACCCAGTACTTC. Residues: CASSLRGAPQETQYF.

This clone was seen just once. DNA for the CDR3: TGCGCCAGCAGCCAAGCCCCTGGACTAATTAACAATGAGCAGTTCTTC. Protein sequence: CASSQAPGLINNEQFF. This rearrangement joins TRBV4-1 to TRBJ2-1; D is possibly TRBD2 (6 bases). Germline CDR1 and CDR2: MGHRA and YSYEKL. Trimming removed 1 base from V and 5 bases from J, with 15 bases in between. The CDR3 loop spans 16 amino acids.

The chain carries TRBV5-6 and TRBJ2-7; tentative D call: TRBD2 (5 bases). V was trimmed by 3 bases and J by 5 bases, leaving 30 bases between them. The CDR3 covers 19 residues. Germline values: CDR1 SGHDT, CDR2 YYEEEE. The CDR3 here is CASSSIELRRGFPGDEQYF. The DNA for the CDR3 is TGTGCCAGCAGCTCTATTGAATTGCGGCGCGGGTTCCCAGGAGACGAGCAGTACTTC.

V is TRBV4-1 and J is TRBJ2-7, with a possible D match to TRBD2 (5 bases). The CDR3 spans 16 residues. Trimming stripped 0 bases from V and 3 bases from J, with 15 bases between. Per the germline V gene, CDR1 is MGHRA and CDR2 is YSYEKL. The CDR3 here is CASSQDRGTRNYEQYF. DNA for the CDR3: TGCGCCAGCAGCCAAGATCGGGGTACAAGAAACTACGAGCAGTACTTC.

The chain uses TRBV12-5 and TRBJ2-5; D gene ambiguous. Germline loops: CDR1 LGHNT, CDR2 FRNRAP. CDR3 length: 13 residues. The ends were cut back, 6 bases at V and 5 bases at J, with 13 bases in the middle. The CDR3 protein is CASGYDNRETQYF. For the CDR3, the DNA is TGTGCTAGTGGCTATGACAACCGGGAGACCCAGTACTTC.

The CDR3 DNA sequence: TGTGCCAGCAGCCGAGGACAGGGGGATAACACTGAAGCTTTCTTT. Residues: CASSRGQGDNTEAFF. J is TRBJ1-1 and V is TRBV7-8; 10 bases agree with TRBD1. V was clipped by 5 bases and J by 2 bases; unmatched bases: 5. The CDR3 extends over 15 amino acids. Looked up from germline, CDR1 is SGHVS and CDR2 is FQNEAQ.

J is TRBJ2-5 and V is TRBV29-1; TRBD2 agrees at 8 bases. Per the germline V gene, CDR1 is SQVTM and CDR2 is ANQGSEA. The CDR3 loop spans 16 amino acids. V dropped 7 bases and J dropped 4; count of bases not matched to a gene: 17. The CDR3 nucleotides read TGCAGCGCCAATTATAGGATCGGGACTAGGGGAGAGACCCAGTACTTC. Protein: CSANYRIGTRGETQYF.

The CDR3 here is CATSKATGFYEQYF. In DNA form, the CDR3 reads TGTGCCACCAGCAAAGCGACAGGCTTCTACGAGCAGTACTTC. This chain links TRBV15 with TRBJ2-7, with D perhaps matching TRBD1 (6 bases). The germline CDR1 and CDR2 sequences are LNHNV and YYDKDF (reference sequence). The germline V and J ends were trimmed by 4 bases and 3 bases, with 13 bases remaining between them. This CDR3 has 14 amino acids. The entire variable domain, with the rest obtained from reference TRBV15 and TRBJ2-7, is as follows: DAMVIQNPRYQVTQFGKPVTLSCSQTLNHNVMYWYQQKSSQAPKLLFHYYDKDFNNEADTPDNFQSRRPNTSFCFLDIRSPGLGDTAMYLCATSKATGFYEQYFGPGTRLTVT.